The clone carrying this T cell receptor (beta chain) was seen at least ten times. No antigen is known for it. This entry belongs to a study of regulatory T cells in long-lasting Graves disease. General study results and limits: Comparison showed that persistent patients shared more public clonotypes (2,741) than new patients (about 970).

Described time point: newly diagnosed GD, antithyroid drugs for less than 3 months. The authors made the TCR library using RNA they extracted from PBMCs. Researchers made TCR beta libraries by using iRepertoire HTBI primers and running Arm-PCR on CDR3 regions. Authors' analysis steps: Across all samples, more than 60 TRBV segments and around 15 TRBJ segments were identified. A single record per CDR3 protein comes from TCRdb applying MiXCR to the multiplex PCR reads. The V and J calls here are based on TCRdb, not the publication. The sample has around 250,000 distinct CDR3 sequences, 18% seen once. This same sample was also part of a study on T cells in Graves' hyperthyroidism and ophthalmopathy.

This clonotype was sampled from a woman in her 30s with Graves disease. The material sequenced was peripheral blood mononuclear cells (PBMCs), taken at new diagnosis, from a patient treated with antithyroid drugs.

Here the CDR3 reads CSALGRENTEAFF. CDR3 nucleotides: TGCAGCGCCCTGGGACGGGAGAACACTGAAGCTTTCTTT. The chain combines TRBV29-1 with TRBJ1-1, with D perhaps matching TRBD1 (5 bases). There are 13 residues in the CDR3. Germline values: CDR1 SQVTM, CDR2 ANQGSEA. Trimming shortened V by 7 bases and J by 1 base, and 13 bases separated the two germline ends.